The 15 T cell receptor beta chains reported below all come from one sample, sequenced in a study of vaccination and CD4 T cells after COVID-19. With the Oncomine TCR Beta short-read assay, DNA from cultured CD4+ T cells was sequenced. TCRdb analysed the PCR reads with MiXCR anew, one entry per CDR3 protein. The data contain 20,000 or so distinct CDR3 sequences, 35% to 45% of them singletons. The time point was: late sampling 161 to 241 days after vaccination in a few convalescent patients. Treatment here: approximately 9-day PBMC culture with coronavirus spike peptide pools or control peptides (ViraFEST assay). The antigens of these receptors remain unknown. Here the sequenced sample was CD4+ T cells from blood, cultured in vitro, taken about 7 months after SARS-CoV-2 vaccination. Receptors originate from a human donor who had recovered from COVID-19.

This clonotype was seen more than once but under ten times. The V gene is TRBV20-1, the J gene TRBJ2-2; the match to TRBD2 covers 8 bases. The length of the CDR3 is 16 residues. The V and J ends lost 0 bases and 1 base, in that order; junction bases with no gene match: 4. The germline V gene encodes CDR1 DFQATT and CDR2 SNEGSKA (reference sequence). CDR3 region: CSARDRGGWNTGELFF. The CDR3 DNA follows: TGCAGTGCTAGAGATCGGGGGGGGTGGAACACCGGGGAGCTGTTTTTT.

This chain joins TRBV20-1 and TRBJ2-5; 16 bases are shared with TRBD2. The CDR3 has 16 amino acids. CDR1 is DFQATT and CDR2 is SNEGSKA in the germline V gene (reference sequence). J gave up 5 bases and V 1 base, and 4 bases lay outside the gene matches. DNA of the CDR3: TGCAGTGCTAGAGCCAGGGGACTAGCGGGAGGGGAGACCCAGTACTTC. Residues: CSARARGLAGGETQYF.

The rearrangement joins TRBV10-3 to TRBJ1-2; possible D gene TRBD1, 6 bases. CDR1 is ENHRY, CDR2 SYGVKD, per germline. Trimming removed 2 bases from V and 5 bases from J, with 9 bases in between. This CDR3 has 13 residues. CDR3: CAISETGPYGYTF. The DNA for the CDR3 is TGTGCCATCAGTGAGACAGGGCCGTATGGCTACACCTTC.

This chain connects TRBV7-6 to TRBJ2-1, with 8 bases identical to TRBD1. Germline CDR1 and CDR2: SGHVS and FNYEAQ. The CDR3 has 15 amino acids. The junction had 8 bases not matched to a gene; V was cut back by 5 bases and J by 5 bases. The CDR3 DNA follows: TGTGCCAGCAGCCAGGGACAGGCGCTGAACAATGAGCAGTTCTTC. Residues: CASSQGQALNNEQFF.

The J gene is TRBJ2-3, the V gene TRBV2; maybe TRBD1 (6 bases). Germline V gene lookup returns CDR1 SNHLY and CDR2 FYNNEI. Trimming took 4 bases from V and 0 from J, leaving 11 bases between them. This CDR3 spans 15 amino acids. The CDR3 protein is CASSARTASTDTQYF. DNA for the CDR3: TGTGCCAGCAGTGCCCGGACAGCTAGCACAGATACGCAGTATTTT.

This sequence joins TRBV6-1 and TRBJ1-2; 12 bases are a match to TRBD1. The CDR3 runs 15 residues. Germline V CDR1 and CDR2: MNHNS, SASEGT. V shed 5 bases, J shed 7 bases, and the junction held 8 bases outside the gene matches. The CDR3 protein is CASSLTGTGGGGYTF. The CDR3 coding sequence is TGTGCCAGCAGTCTCACCGGGACAGGGGGCGGTGGCTACACCTTC.

This chain's CDR3 is CAAGTSGTDTQYF. CDR3 nucleotide sequence: TGTGCCGCCGGGACTAGTGGCACAGATACGCAGTATTTT. This chain links TRBV10-3 with TRBJ2-3; 8 bases line up with TRBD2. Germline V lookup: CDR1 ENHRY, CDR2 SYGVKD. The CDR3 sequence is 13 residues long. The J segment lost 1 base and the V segment lost 11 bases, leaving 5 bases of the junction unmatched.

The CDR3 here is CSASLSGVADTQYF. CDR3 DNA: TGCAGTGCTAGTCTTAGCGGGGTGGCAGATACGCAGTATTTT. This chain connects TRBV20-1 to TRBJ2-3; 8 nucleotides line up with TRBD2. The CDR3 runs 14 residues. CDR1 DFQATT and CDR2 SNEGSKA come from the germline V gene (reference sequence). J was trimmed by 4 bases and V by 3 bases; bases with no gene match: 6.

The gene calls are TRBV6-2 or TRBV6-3 and TRBJ2-1; 8 bases agree with TRBD2. V was pared by 6 bases and J by 11 bases, with 9 bases of the junction left unmatched. Germline V gene sequence: CDR1 MNHEY, CDR2 SVGEGT. CDR3 size: 13 residues. The CDR3 loop reads CASSRTGTRKQFF. For the CDR3, the DNA is TGTGCCAGCAGCCGTACTGGGACTAGGAAGCAGTTCTTC.

CDR3 protein: CASNELAGIRELFF. CDR3 coding DNA: TGTGCCAGCAACGAACTAGCGGGAATAAGGGAGCTGTTTTTT. The rearrangement links TRBV7-8 to TRBJ2-2; 10 bases align to TRBD2. Per germline, CDR1 SGHVS and CDR2 FQNEAQ. V shed 7 bases and J 9 bases; nucleotides not matched to a gene: 8. The CDR3 sequence is 14 residues long.

There are a few counts of this clonotype. The chain combines TRBV7-2 with TRBJ2-5; 9 nucleotides line up with TRBD2. The CDR3 sequence is 17 residues long. Germline V gene sequence: CDR1 SGHTA, CDR2 FQGNSA. Trimming at V came to 3 bases and at J to 5 bases, leaving 13 bases not matched to a gene. CDR3: CASSFRGRASSLETQYF. Written as DNA, the CDR3 is TGTGCCAGCAGCTTTCGCGGGAGGGCCTCCTCTCTGGAGACCCAGTACTTC.

A few counts support this clonotype. J is TRBJ1-2 and V is TRBV29-1, with TRBD1 matching 7 bases. Germline values: CDR1 SQVTM, CDR2 ANQGSEA. There are 15 residues in the CDR3. J was trimmed by 4 bases and V by 3 bases; bases with no gene match: 11. CDR3 region: CSVEDQDRTVYGYTF. As DNA, the CDR3 is TGCAGCGTTGAGGACCAGGACAGGACAGTCTATGGCTACACCTTC. Full variable domain (rest looked up from reference TRBV29-1 and TRBJ1-2): SAVISQKPSRDICQRGTSLTIQCQVDSQVTMMFWYRQQPGQSLTLIATANQGSEATYESGFVIDKFPISRPNLTFSTLTVSNMSPEDSSIYLCSVEDQDRTVYGYTFGSGTRLTVV.

This chain connects TRBV15 to TRBJ2-5; D is perhaps TRBD1 or TRBD2 (6 bases each). CDR3 length equals 14 residues. V gave up 2 bases and J gave up 5 bases, with 12 bases separating them. Germline loops: CDR1 LNHNV, CDR2 YYDKDF (reference sequence). CDR3 nucleotide sequence: TGTGCCACCAGCAGACAGGGGAGGACGGAGACCCAGTACTTC. It specifies CATSRQGRTETQYF. The whole variable domain, filled in from reference TRBV15 and TRBJ2-5, reads DAMVIQNPRYQVTQFGKPVTLSCSQTLNHNVMYWYQQKSSQAPKLLFHYYDKDFNNEADTPDNFQSRRPNTSFCFLDIRSPGLGDTAMYLCATSRQGRTETQYFGPGTRLLVL.

The sample holds one count of this clonotype. This rearrangement joins TRBV6-1 to TRBJ1-2; tentative D call: TRBD1 (5 bases). The CDR3 spans 16 residues. Trimming removed 10 bases at V and 2 bases at J, with 23 bases between. The germline V gene encodes CDR1 MNHNS and CDR2 SASEGT. The CDR3 nucleotides read TGTGCCACCCTAGACAGCCCGGTTCGTCTAAACTATGGCTACACCTTC. Translating it yields CATLDSPVRLNYGYTF.

The gene calls are TRBV19 and TRBJ2-3; 11 bases are shared with TRBD2. With 5 bases clipped from V and 4 bases from J, the junction kept 8 bases outside the gene matches. CDR3 length equals 16 residues. The germline V gene encodes CDR1 LNHDA and CDR2 SQIVND (reference sequence). The CDR3 bases are TGTGCCAGTAGTCCCCGACTAGCGGGAAACGCAGATACGCAGTATTTT. Residues: CASSPRLAGNADTQYF. The full variable domain, with the rest looked up from reference TRBV19 and TRBJ2-3, is DGGITQSPKYLFRKEGQNVTLSCEQNLNHDAMYWYRQDPGQGLRLIYYSQIVNDFQKGDIAEGYSVSREKKESFPLTVTSAQKNPTAFYLCASSPRLAGNADTQYFGPGTRLTVL.